The 17 T cell receptor beta chains in this list originate from one sample, sequenced in a study of cytomegalovirus exposure and HLA in healthy donors. The PCR was carried out with 60 Vbeta primers and 13 Jbeta primers. The protocol was immunoSEQ multiplex PCR, while the TCRdb copy is restricted to in-frame clones and leaves out a portion. Found here are around 190,000 clones, about 85% of them singletons; the top ten hold approximately 1.1%. Sequenced input: PBMCs. These receptors came from a boy aged 2-9 years in good health and CMV-seronegative.

This clone showed up just a few times. V usage is TRBV30 and J usage is TRBJ1-2; D is possibly TRBD1 (5 bases). In germline, CDR1 is GTSNPN, CDR2 SVGIG (reference sequence). V lost 1 base and J 2 bases, leaving 17 bases between the germline ends. There are 16 residues in the CDR3. CDR3 sequence: CAWSAPDSLLNYGYTF. In DNA, the CDR3 is TGTGCCTGGAGTGCCCCCGACAGTCTCCTCAACTATGGCTACACCTTC.

CDR3 sequence: CASSITSGNTGELFF. In nucleotides, the CDR3 is TGTGCCAGTAGTATAACTAGCGGGAACACCGGGGAGCTGTTTTTT. The chain couples TRBV19 to TRBJ2-2; TRBD2 matches 8 bases. V lost 2 bases to trimming and J lost 1 base; unmatched junction nucleotides: 0. The length of the CDR3 is 15 residues. Germline lookup yields CDR1 LNHDA and CDR2 SQIVND (reference sequence).

V is TRBV6-1 and J is TRBJ2-7; 8 bases align to TRBD1. The CDR3 spans 15 residues. V was pared by 5 bases and J by 11 bases, with 17 bases of the junction left unmatched. Germline V gene lookup returns CDR1 MNHNS and CDR2 SASEGT. CDR3 sequence (DNA): TGTGCCAGCAGTCGAAAAGGGACAGGCGGCCGAGGCGAGTACTTC. It encodes CASSRKGTGGRGEYF.

The chain has TRBV27 and TRBJ1-1; 7 bases line up with TRBD1. The CDR3 runs to 14 residues. With 6 bases clipped from V and 1 base from J, the junction kept 5 bases outside the gene matches. CDR1 and CDR2 from the germline V gene are MNHEY and SMNVEV (reference sequence). CDR3 sequence: CASSLGQRNTEAFF. In nucleotides, the CDR3 is TGTGCCAGCAGCCTGGGACAGAGGAACACTGAAGCTTTCTTT.

As to this clone: Other nucleotide sequences in the sample specify the same CDR3. The rearrangement links TRBV5-1 to TRBJ1-6, with 10 bases aligning to TRBD1. This CDR3 contains 15 residues. The ends lost 4 bases at V and 7 bases at J; junction bases unmatched: 5. The V gene's germline CDR1 is SGHRS and CDR2 YFSETQ. The CDR3 is CASSPGTGVNSPLHF. The CDR3 DNA reads as TGCGCCAGCAGCCCGGGGACAGGGGTGAATTCACCCCTCCACTTT. The whole variable domain, remainder taken from reference TRBV5-1 and TRBJ1-6, is KAGVTQTPRYLIKTRGQQVTLSCSPISGHRSVSWYQQTPGQGLQFLFEYFSETQRNKGNFPGRFSGRQFSNSRSEMNVSTLELGDSALYLCASSPGTGVNSPLHFGNGTRLTVT.

The chain recombines TRBV28 with TRBJ2-3, with D uncertain. The CDR3 is 12 amino acids. CDR1 and CDR2 (germline): MDHEN, SYDVKM. The V end lost 4 bases, the J end lost 5 bases, and 7 bases lay between the germline ends. The CDR3 nucleotides are TGTGCCAGCAGTTCCAGTCGAGATACGCAGTATTTT. Translating it yields CASSSSRDTQYF.

This clone was counted a single time. The chain joins TRBV27 to TRBJ1-1; D remains unclear. CDR1 is MNHEY and CDR2 is SMNVEV in the germline V gene (reference sequence). The CDR3 covers 13 residues. The V end was cut by 6 bases, the J end by 3 bases, with 11 bases between. In nucleotides, the CDR3 is TGTGCCAGCAGGATCTTGTCGGACACTGAAGCTTTCTTT. It is translated as CASRILSDTEAFF.

The chain recombines TRBV19 with TRBJ1-2, with 8 positions matching TRBD1. Germline CDR1 is LNHDA and CDR2 is SQIVND (reference sequence). This CDR3 region has 13 residues. The V and J ends lost 5 bases and 2 bases, in that order; junction bases with no gene match: 1. The CDR3 DNA reads as TGTGCCAGTAGTCGACAGGGGAACTATGGCTACACCTTC. Translated: CASSRQGNYGYTF.

The chain uses TRBV30 and TRBJ1-2, with 8 bases that match TRBD1. Germline loops: CDR1 GTSNPN, CDR2 SVGIG (reference sequence). The ends lost 2 bases at V and 8 bases at J; junction bases unmatched: 10. CDR3 length: 14 residues. The CDR3 here is CAWSIQGAAGGYTF. The CDR3 nucleotides read TGTGCCTGGAGTATTCAGGGGGCAGCGGGCGGCTACACCTTC.

This clone was seen a single time. The gene calls are TRBV7-3 and TRBJ2-3, with 8 bases lining up with TRBD2. The junction had 3 bases not matched to a gene; V was cut back by 1 base and J by 0 bases. The CDR3 has 16 residues. Germline V gene sequence: CDR1 SGHTA, CDR2 FQGTGA. DNA of the CDR3: TGTGCCAGCAGCTTAATCCCTAGCGGGAGCACAGATACGCAGTATTTT. Translation gives CASSLIPSGSTDTQYF. The variable domain in full, with the rest retrieved from reference TRBV7-3 and TRBJ2-3, is GAGVSQTPSNKVTEKGKYVELRCDPISGHTALYWYRQSLGQGPEFLIYFQGTGAADDSGLPNDRFFAVRPEGSVSTLKIQRTERGDSAVYLCASSLIPSGSTDTQYFGPGTRLTVL.

This chain uses TRBV25-1 with TRBJ2-2; unclear D gene. CDR1 and CDR2 (germline): MGHDK, SYGVNS. V was clipped by 8 bases and J by 1 base, with 11 bases between them. The CDR3 has 14 residues. The DNA of the CDR3 is TGTGCCAGCTCTTTAGCCGGGAACACCGGGGAGCTGTTTTTT. Amino acids: CASSLAGNTGELFF.

J is TRBJ2-7 and V is TRBV2; a possible D gene is TRBD1 (5 bases). Germline CDR1 is SNHLY and CDR2 is FYNNEI. V was shortened by 6 bases and J by 5 bases, with 11 bases between the two germline ends. CDR3 length: 12 residues. The CDR3 region is CASRGRVDEQYF. As DNA, the CDR3 is TGTGCCAGCAGGGGCAGGGTGGACGAGCAGTACTTC.

The V call is TRBV19, the J call TRBJ2-7; a possible D gene is TRBD1 (6 bases). The V and J ends lost 3 bases and 1 base respectively, with 10 bases between them. The CDR3 is 14 residues long. CDR1 and CDR2 from the germline V gene are LNHDA and SQIVND (reference sequence). The CDR3 nucleotides read TGTGCCAGTAGTATTCGAGGACAGTCCTACGAGCAGTACTTC. The encoded protein is CASSIRGQSYEQYF. Looking up the rest from reference TRBV19 and TRBJ2-7 gives the full variable domain: DGGITQSPKYLFRKEGQNVTLSCEQNLNHDAMYWYRQDPGQGLRLIYYSQIVNDFQKGDIAEGYSVSREKKESFPLTVTSAQKNPTAFYLCASSIRGQSYEQYFGPGTRLTVT.

The chain uses TRBV5-1 and TRBJ2-7; 7 nucleotides align to TRBD2. V lost 0 bases and J lost 2; bases outside the gene matches: 8. The CDR3 contains 16 residues. From germline, CDR1 is SGHRS and CDR2 YFSETQ. CDR3 amino acids: CASSLDAAGAPYEQYF. As DNA, the CDR3 is TGCGCCAGCAGCTTGGATGCGGCGGGAGCACCCTACGAGCAGTACTTC.

The chain has TRBV5-6 and TRBJ2-5, with 10 bases fitting TRBD1. The J call is in doubt because the DNA end fits TRBJ2-7 better. From germline, CDR1 is SGHDT and CDR2 YYEEEE. The CDR3 contains 17 residues. The CDR3 sequence: CASIHKTKTGGPYEQYF. In DNA, the CDR3 is TGTGCCAGCATCCACAAAACCAAGACAGGGGGCCCCTACGAGCAGTACTTC.

The gene calls are TRBV10-3 and TRBJ2-3, with a weak D call TRBD1 (5 bases). From germline, CDR1 is ENHRY and CDR2 SYGVKD. V gave up 4 bases and J gave up 2 bases, with 10 bases separating them. The CDR3 loop spans 14 amino acids. The CDR3 loop reads CAISVGRDTDTQYF. CDR3 coding DNA: TGTGCCATCAGTGTCGGCAGGGACACAGATACGCAGTATTTT.

The V call is TRBV19, the J call TRBJ2-7; 7 nucleotides match TRBD1. V lost 5 bases and J lost 5; bases outside the gene matches: 3. In germline, CDR1 is LNHDA, CDR2 SQIVND (reference sequence). This CDR3 is 12 amino acids long. The CDR3 DNA reads as TGTGCCAGTAGTCACAGGGGACACGAGCAGTACTTC. Translated: CASSHRGHEQYF.